This TCR beta chain was identified during a study of cytomegalovirus exposure and HLA in healthy donors. Overall study context: One earlier analysis, a look at 180 million or so T cells, found some 110 million unique TCR beta sequences. HLA-typed donors contributed some 83 million unique TCRs, which were held in an early data release.

The PCR had 60 Vbeta and 13 Jbeta primers. Method: immunoSEQ multiplex PCR; TCRdb's copy keeps in-frame clones and lacks some. The table has 120,000 to 150,000 clones, over 60% seen once. Findings of the study overall: Reports showed the classifier diagnosing cytomegalovirus status with high specificity and sensitivity.

The CDR3 extends over 17 amino acids. Germline values: CDR1 SGHRS, CDR2 YFSETQ. J lost 6 bases, V lost 1 base, and 9 bases had no gene match. This clone was found once. Its antigen is still unknown. The rearrangement links TRBV5-1 to TRBJ2-1; 11 bases line up with TRBD2. Specimen: PBMCs. The TCR originated in a woman in her 30s in good health and CMV-seropositive. The CDR3 spells CASSLKEPGLAANEQFF. CDR3 DNA: TGCGCCAGCAGCTTGAAGGAACCGGGACTAGCGGCCAATGAGCAGTTCTTC.